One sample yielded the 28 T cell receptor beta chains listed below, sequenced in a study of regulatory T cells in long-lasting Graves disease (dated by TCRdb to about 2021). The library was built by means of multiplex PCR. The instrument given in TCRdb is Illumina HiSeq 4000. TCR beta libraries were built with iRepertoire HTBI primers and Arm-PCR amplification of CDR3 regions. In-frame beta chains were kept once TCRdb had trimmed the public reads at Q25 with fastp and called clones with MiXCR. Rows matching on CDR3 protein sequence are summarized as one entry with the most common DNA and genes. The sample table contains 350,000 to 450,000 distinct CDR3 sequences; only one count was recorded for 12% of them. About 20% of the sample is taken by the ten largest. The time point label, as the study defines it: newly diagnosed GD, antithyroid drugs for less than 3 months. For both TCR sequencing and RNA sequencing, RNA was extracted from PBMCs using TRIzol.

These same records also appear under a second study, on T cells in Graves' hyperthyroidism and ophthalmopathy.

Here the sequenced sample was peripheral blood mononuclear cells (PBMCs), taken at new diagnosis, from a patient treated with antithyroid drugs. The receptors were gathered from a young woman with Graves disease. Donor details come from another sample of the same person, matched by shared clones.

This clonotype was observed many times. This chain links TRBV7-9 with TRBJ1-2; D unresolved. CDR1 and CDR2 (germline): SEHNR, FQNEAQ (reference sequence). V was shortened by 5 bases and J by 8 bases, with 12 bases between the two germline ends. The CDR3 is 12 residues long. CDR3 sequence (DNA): TGTGCCAGCAGCCTGATAATAGCGGGCTACACCTTC. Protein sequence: CASSLIIAGYTF.

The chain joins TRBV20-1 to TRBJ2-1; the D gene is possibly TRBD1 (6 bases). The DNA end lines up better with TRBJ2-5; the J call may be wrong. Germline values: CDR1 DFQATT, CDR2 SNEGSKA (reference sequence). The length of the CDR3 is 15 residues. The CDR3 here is CSARASRGPRETQYF. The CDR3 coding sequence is TGCAGTGCTAGGGCCAGCAGGGGCCCTAGGGAGACCCAGTACTTC.

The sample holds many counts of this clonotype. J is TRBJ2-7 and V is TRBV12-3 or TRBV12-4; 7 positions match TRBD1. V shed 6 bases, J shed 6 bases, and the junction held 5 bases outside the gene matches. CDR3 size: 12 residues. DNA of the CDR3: TGTGCCAGCAGCAGAAACAGGGGCGAGCAGTACGTC. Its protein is CASSRNRGEQYV.

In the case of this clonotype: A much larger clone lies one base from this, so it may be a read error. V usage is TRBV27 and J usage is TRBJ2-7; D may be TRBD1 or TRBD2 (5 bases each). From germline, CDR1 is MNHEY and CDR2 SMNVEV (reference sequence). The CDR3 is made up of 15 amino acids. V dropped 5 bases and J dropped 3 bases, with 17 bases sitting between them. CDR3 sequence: CASSQAPGRIYEQYF. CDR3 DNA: TGTGCCAGCAGTCAGGCCCCGGGACGGATCTACGAGCAGTACTTC.

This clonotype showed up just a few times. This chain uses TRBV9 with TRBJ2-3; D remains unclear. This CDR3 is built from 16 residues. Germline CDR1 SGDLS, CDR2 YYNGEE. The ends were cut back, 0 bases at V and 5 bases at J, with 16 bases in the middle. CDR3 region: CASSVGPADAQDTQYF. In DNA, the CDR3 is TGTGCCAGCAGCGTAGGCCCGGCGGATGCACAAGATACGCAGTATTTT.

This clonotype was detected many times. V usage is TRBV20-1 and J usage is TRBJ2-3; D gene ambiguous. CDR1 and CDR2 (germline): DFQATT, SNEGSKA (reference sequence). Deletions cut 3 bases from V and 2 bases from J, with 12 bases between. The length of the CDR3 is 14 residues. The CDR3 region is CSASTTQNTDTQYF. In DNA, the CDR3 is TGCAGTGCTAGTACGACTCAGAACACAGATACGCAGTATTTT.

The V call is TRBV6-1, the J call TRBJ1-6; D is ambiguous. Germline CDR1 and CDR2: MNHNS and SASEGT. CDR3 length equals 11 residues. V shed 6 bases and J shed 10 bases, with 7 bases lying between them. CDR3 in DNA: TGTGCCAGCAGCCCCGGCTCACCCCTCCACTTT. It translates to CASSPGSPLHF.

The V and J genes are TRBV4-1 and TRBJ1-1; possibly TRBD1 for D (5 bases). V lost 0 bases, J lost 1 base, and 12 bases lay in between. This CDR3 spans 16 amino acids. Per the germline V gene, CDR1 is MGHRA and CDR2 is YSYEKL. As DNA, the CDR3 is TGCGCCAGCAGCCAAGATTTGGGGGGGAAGAACACTGAAGCTTTCTTT. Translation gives CASSQDLGGKNTEAFF.

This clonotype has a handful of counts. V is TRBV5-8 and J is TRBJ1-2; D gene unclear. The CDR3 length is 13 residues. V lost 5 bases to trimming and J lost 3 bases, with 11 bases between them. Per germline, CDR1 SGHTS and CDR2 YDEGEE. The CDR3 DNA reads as TGTGCCAGCAGAGAGTCCGGAGACTATGGCTACACCTTC. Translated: CASRESGDYGYTF. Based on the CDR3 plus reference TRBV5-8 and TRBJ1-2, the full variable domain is EAGVTQSPTHLIKTRGQQATLRCSPISGHTSVYWYQQALGLGLQFLLWYDEGEERNRGNFPPRFSGRQFPNYSSELNVNALELEDSALYLCASRESGDYGYTFGSGTRLTVV.

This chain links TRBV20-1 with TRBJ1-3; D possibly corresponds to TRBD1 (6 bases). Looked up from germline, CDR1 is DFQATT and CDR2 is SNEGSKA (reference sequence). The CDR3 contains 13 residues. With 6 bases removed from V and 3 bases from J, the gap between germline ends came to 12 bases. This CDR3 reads CSASRGFGNTIYF. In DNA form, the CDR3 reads TGCAGTGCAAGCAGGGGATTTGGAAACACCATATATTTT.

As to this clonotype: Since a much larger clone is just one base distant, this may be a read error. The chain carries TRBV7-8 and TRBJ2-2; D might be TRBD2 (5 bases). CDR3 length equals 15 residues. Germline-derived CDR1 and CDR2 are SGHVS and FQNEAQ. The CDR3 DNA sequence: TGTGTCAGCAGCTTAGCGCGGAGGCGTACCGGGGAGCTGTTTTTT. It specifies CVSSLARRRTGELFF.

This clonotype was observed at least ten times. The CDR3 DNA reads as TGTGCCAGCTCACCCCGCCGAGGGCTCTACGAGCAGTACGTC. Translation: CASSPRRGLYEQYV. The rearrangement joins TRBV18 to TRBJ2-7; perhaps TRBD2 as D (5 bases). This CDR3 contains 14 residues. Trimming removed 3 bases from V and 3 bases from J, with 12 bases in between. From germline, CDR1 is KGHSH and CDR2 LQKENI.

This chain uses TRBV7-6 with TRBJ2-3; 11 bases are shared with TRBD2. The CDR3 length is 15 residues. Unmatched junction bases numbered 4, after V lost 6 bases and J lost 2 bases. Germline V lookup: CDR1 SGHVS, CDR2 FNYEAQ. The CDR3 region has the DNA TGTGCCAGCAGACGACTAGCGGGGCCCACAGATACGCAGTATTTT. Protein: CASRRLAGPTDTQYF.

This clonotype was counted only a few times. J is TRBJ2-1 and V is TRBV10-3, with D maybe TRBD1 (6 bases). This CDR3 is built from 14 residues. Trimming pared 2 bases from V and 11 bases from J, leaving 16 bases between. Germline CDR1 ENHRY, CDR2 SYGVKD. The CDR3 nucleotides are TGTGCCATCAGTGAGGGGGAGACAGGTCGTAAGCAGTTCTTC. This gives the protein CAISEGETGRKQFF.

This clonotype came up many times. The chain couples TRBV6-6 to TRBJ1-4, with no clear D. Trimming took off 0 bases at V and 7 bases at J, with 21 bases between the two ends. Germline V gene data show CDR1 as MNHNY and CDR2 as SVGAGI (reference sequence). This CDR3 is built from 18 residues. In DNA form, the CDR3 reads TGTGCCAGCAGTTACTCGCAACAGAGTACGGTAGTCGGTGAAAAACTGTTTTTT. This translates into CASSYSQQSTVVGEKLFF.

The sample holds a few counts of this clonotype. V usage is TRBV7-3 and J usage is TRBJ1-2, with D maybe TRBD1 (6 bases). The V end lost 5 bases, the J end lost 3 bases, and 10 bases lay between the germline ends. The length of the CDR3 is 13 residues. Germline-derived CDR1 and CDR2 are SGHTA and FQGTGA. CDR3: CASSLGAYYGYTF. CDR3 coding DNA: TGTGCCAGCAGCCTGGGGGCTTACTATGGCTACACCTTC.

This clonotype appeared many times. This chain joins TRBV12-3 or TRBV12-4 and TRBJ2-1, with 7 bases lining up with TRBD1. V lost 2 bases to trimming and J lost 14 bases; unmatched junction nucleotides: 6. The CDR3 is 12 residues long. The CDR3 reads CASSLNSGTEFF. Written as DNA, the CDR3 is TGTGCCAGCAGTTTAAATAGTGGGACAGAGTTCTTC.

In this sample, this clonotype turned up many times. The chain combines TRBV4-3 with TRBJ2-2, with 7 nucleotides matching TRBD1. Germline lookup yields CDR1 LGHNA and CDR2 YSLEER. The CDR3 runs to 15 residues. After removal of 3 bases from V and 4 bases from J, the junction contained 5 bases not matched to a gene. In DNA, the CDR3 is TGCGCCAGCAGCCATAACAGGGGTGGCACCGGGGAGCTGTTTTTT. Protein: CASSHNRGGTGELFF.

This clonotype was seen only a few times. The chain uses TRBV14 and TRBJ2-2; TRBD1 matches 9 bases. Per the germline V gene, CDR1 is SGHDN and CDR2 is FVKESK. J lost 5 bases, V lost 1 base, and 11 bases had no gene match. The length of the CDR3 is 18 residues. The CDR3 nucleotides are TGTGCCAGCAGCCAAGCCTCCCTAGGGACAGGGAAGACCGGGGAGCTGTTTTTT. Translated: CASSQASLGTGKTGELFF.

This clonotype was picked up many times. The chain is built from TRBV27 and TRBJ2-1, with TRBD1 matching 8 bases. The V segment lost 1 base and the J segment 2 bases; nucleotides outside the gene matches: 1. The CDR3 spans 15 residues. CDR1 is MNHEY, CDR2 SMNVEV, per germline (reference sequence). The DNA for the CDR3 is TGTGCCAGCAGTTTATTGGACAGGGCCTACAATGAGCAGTTCTTC. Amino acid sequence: CASSLLDRAYNEQFF.

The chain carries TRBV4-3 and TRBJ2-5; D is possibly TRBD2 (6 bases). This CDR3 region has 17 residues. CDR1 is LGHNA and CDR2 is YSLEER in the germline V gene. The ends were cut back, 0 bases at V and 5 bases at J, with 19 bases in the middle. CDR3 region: CASSQDPMGSGRETQYF. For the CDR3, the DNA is TGCGCCAGCAGCCAAGATCCGATGGGTAGCGGACGGGAGACCCAGTACTTC.

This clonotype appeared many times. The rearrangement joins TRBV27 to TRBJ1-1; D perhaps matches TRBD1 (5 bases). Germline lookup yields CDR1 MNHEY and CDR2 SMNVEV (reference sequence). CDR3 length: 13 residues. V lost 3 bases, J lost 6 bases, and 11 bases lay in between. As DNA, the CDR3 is TGTGCCAGCAGTTTCAACAGGATGTCTGAAGCTTTCTTT. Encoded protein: CASSFNRMSEAFF.

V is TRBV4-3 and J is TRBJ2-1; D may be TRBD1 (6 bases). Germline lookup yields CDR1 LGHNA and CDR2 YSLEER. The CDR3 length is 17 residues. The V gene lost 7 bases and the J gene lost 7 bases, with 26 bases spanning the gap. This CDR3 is CASTPSTAGEIGNEQFF. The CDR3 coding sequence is TGCGCCAGCACCCCCTCGACCGCAGGGGAGATTGGGAATGAGCAGTTCTTC.

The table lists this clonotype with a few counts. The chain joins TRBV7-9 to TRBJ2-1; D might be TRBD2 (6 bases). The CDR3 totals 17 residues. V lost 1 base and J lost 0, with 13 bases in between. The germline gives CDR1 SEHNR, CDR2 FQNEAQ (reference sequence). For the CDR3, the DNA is TGTGCCAGCAGCTTAGGGGCGGTCGGGAGCTCCTACAATGAGCAGTTCTTC. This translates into CASSLGAVGSSYNEQFF.

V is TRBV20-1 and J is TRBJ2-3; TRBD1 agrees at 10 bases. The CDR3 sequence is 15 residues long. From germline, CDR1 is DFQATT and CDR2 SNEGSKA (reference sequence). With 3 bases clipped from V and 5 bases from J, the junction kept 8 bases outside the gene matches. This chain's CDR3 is CSASPGTGVGDTQYF. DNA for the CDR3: TGCAGTGCTAGTCCCGGGACAGGGGTGGGAGATACGCAGTATTTT.

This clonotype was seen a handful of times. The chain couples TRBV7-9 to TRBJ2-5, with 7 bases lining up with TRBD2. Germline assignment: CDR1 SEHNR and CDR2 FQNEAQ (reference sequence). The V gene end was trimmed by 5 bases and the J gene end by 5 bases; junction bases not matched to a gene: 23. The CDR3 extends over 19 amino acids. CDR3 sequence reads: CASSLIPHVESGREETQYF. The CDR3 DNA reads TGTGCCAGCAGCCTCATCCCGCATGTGGAGTCGGGGCGGGAGGAGACCCAGTACTTC.

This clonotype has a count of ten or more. This chain's CDR3 is CASSLVRGREAFF. DNA for the CDR3: TGTGCCAGCAGTTTGGTCAGGGGTCGAGAAGCTTTCTTT. The V and J genes are TRBV12-3 or TRBV12-4 and TRBJ1-1; TRBD1 might be the D (6 bases). This CDR3 has 13 amino acids. V lost 3 bases, J lost 8 bases, and 13 bases lay in between.

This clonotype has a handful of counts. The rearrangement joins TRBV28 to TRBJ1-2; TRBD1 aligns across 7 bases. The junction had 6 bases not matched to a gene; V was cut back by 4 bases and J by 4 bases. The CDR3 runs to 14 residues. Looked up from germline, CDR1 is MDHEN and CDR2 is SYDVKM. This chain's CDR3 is CASSSGQRIYGYTF. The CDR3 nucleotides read TGTGCCAGCAGTTCGGGACAGCGGATCTATGGCTACACCTTC.